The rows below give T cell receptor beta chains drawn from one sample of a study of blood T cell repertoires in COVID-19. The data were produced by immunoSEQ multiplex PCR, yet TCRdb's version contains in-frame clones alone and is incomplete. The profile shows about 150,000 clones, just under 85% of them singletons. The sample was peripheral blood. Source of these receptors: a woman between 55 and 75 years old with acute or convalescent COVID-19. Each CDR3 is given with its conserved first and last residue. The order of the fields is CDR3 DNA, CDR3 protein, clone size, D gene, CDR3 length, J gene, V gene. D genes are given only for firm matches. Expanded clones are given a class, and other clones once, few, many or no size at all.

DNA: TGTGCCAGCAGTCCCGACGGGGCAGGGGGGTTCTCTGGAAACACCATATATTTT
CDR3: CASSPDGAGGFSGNTIYF
size: once
D: TRBD1
length: 18
J: TRBJ1-3
V: TRBV27

DNA: TGTGCCAGCAGCCCGGGACAGGGGAGGACTGAAGCTTTCTTT
CDR3: CASSPGQGRTEAFF
size: .
D: TRBD1
length: 14
J: TRBJ1-1
V: TRBV7-3

DNA: TGTGCCAGCAGCCGAGCCGACAGGCCTGAAAAACTGTTTTTT
CDR3: CASSRADRPEKLFF
size: .
D: .
length: 14
J: TRBJ1-4
V: TRBV3-1/TRBV3-2

DNA: TGTGCCAGCAGCTTAGGACAGGGCAAGAACACTGAAGCTTTCTTT
CDR3: CASSLGQGKNTEAFF
size: .
D: TRBD1
length: 15
J: TRBJ1-1
V: TRBV7-8

DNA: TGTGCCAGCAGCTTAACTGAGGCAGGGCTGGGTGGCTACACCTTC
CDR3: CASSLTEAGLGGYTF
size: .
D: .
length: 15
J: TRBJ1-2
V: TRBV7-9

DNA: TGTGCCAGCAGTTTTCTTGGCGGGGGCACAGATACGCAGTATTTT
CDR3: CASSFLGGGTDTQYF
size: .
D: .
length: 15
J: TRBJ2-3
V: TRBV27

DNA: TGTGCCAGCAGTGGAGTTGATAATTCACCCCTCCACTTT
CDR3: CASSGVDNSPLHF
size: few
D: .
length: 13
J: TRBJ1-6
V: TRBV2

DNA: TGTGCCTTTCGGGCGGGGGTCGGGGGTCAGCCCCAGCATTTT
CDR3: CAFRAGVGGQPQHF
size: once
D: .
length: 14
J: TRBJ1-5
V: TRBV30

DNA: TGCAGCGTTGGGGGGCCGGGGCAGTTTCCCTACGAGCAGTACTTC
CDR3: CSVGGPGQFPYEQYF
size: .
D: .
length: 15
J: TRBJ2-7
V: TRBV29-1

DNA: TGTGCCAGCAGCCCCATACAAGCGGGGGGGCTCGAAGAGACCCAGTACTTC
CDR3: CASSPIQAGGLEETQYF
size: once
D: TRBD2
length: 17
J: TRBJ2-5
V: TRBV5-6

DNA: TGTGCCACCAGTGACCACAGAGAAAAACTGTTTTTT
CDR3: CATSDHREKLFF
size: .
D: .
length: 12
J: TRBJ1-4
V: TRBV24-1

DNA: TGTGCCAGCAGGAAGTCGACTAGCGGGGGGGAGACCCAGTACTTC
CDR3: CASRKSTSGGETQYF
size: .
D: TRBD2
length: 15
J: TRBJ2-5
V: TRBV6-5

DNA: TGTGCCAGCACGGGTGCGGGGTATGAGACCCAGTACTTC
CDR3: CASTGAGYETQYF
size: .
D: .
length: 13
J: TRBJ2-5
V: TRBV28

DNA: TGTGCCAGCAGCCCCCCTTCGGGGGGGCCCCCCGGGGAGCTGTTTTTT
CDR3: CASSPPSGGPPGELFF
size: .
D: TRBD2
length: 16
J: TRBJ2-2
V: TRBV7-7

DNA: TGTGCGTGGCAGAACACCGGGGAGCTGTTTTTT
CDR3: CAWQNTGELFF
size: .
D: .
length: 11
J: TRBJ2-2
V: TRBV7-9

DNA: TGTGCCAGCAGCTTAGGCAGAAACTACGAGCAGTACTTC
CDR3: CASSLGRNYEQYF
size: .
D: .
length: 13
J: TRBJ2-7
V: TRBV7-3

DNA: TGTGCCAGCAGTTTAGGCGGGGGCGCTGAAGCTTTCTTT
CDR3: CASSLGGGAEAFF
size: .
D: .
length: 13
J: TRBJ1-1
V: TRBV7-9

DNA: TGTGCCAGCAGCGTTAAGGACAGCGACTATGGCTACACCTTC
CDR3: CASSVKDSDYGYTF
size: once
D: .
length: 14
J: TRBJ1-2
V: TRBV9

DNA: TGCGCCAGCAGCCCCGGTGGGGGGGATCAGCCCCAGCATTTT
CDR3: CASSPGGGDQPQHF
size: .
D: .
length: 14
J: TRBJ1-5
V: TRBV5-1

DNA: TGTGCCAGTAGTATCGATCAGGGGATACGACTGTTTTTT
CDR3: CASSIDQGIRLFF
size: .
D: .
length: 13
J: TRBJ1-4
V: TRBV19

DNA: TGTGCCAGCAGTCTCGGACGGGGGGTGGCAGATACGCAGTATTTT
CDR3: CASSLGRGVADTQYF
size: .
D: TRBD2
length: 15
J: TRBJ2-3
V: TRBV5-6

DNA: TGTGCCAGCAGCTCCCCCCCGGGACAGGGGCTCTTC
CDR3: CASSSPPGQGLF
size: .
D: TRBD1
length: 12
J: TRBJ2-1
V: TRBV7-3

DNA: TGCAGCGCCGACGGGCCTGAGGGTGAGCAGTTCTTC
CDR3: CSADGPEGEQFF
size: .
D: .
length: 12
J: TRBJ2-1
V: TRBV29-1

DNA: TGTGCCTGGAGGTCGGGCTCCTATAATTCACCCCTCCACTTT
CDR3: CAWRSGSYNSPLHF
size: .
D: .
length: 14
J: TRBJ1-6
V: TRBV30

DNA: TGTGCCAGCAGCCCACGCGGGCGGGATTCACCCCTCCACTTT
CDR3: CASSPRGRDSPLHF
size: few
D: .
length: 14
J: TRBJ1-6
V: TRBV9

DNA: TGTGCCAGCAGCCTAAGTGTGAGCACTGAAGCTTTCTTT
CDR3: CASSLSVSTEAFF
size: .
D: .
length: 13
J: TRBJ1-1
V: TRBV9

DNA: TGTGCCAGTAGTTTGATCCGGACAGGGGGGGATGGCCCGGGAAGCAATCAGCCCCAGCATTTT
CDR3: CASSLIRTGGDGPGSNQPQHF
size: .
D: TRBD1
length: 21
J: TRBJ1-5
V: TRBV19

DNA: TGTGCCAGCAGCACCGGGACAGACCGGGTGGTGGATGAAAAACTGTTTTTT
CDR3: CASSTGTDRVVDEKLFF
size: few
D: TRBD1
length: 17
J: TRBJ1-4
V: TRBV5-6

DNA: TGTGCCAGCAGTTCGGGACAGGGCAATCAGCCCCAGCATTTT
CDR3: CASSSGQGNQPQHF
size: .
D: TRBD1
length: 14
J: TRBJ1-5
V: TRBV28

DNA: TGTGCCAGCAGCTTAGAACAGGGGACCACTGAAGCTTTCTTT
CDR3: CASSLEQGTTEAFF
size: few
D: TRBD1
length: 14
J: TRBJ1-1
V: TRBV11-2

DNA: TGTGCCAGCAGTTCCAACTCCGATACGCAGTATTTT
CDR3: CASSSNSDTQYF
size: once
D: .
length: 12
J: TRBJ2-3
V: TRBV12-3/TRBV12-4

DNA: TGTGCCATCAGTAGGGGACAGTCAACTAATGAAAAACTGTTTTTT
CDR3: CAISRGQSTNEKLFF
size: .
D: TRBD1
length: 15
J: TRBJ1-4
V: TRBV10-3

DNA: TGTGCCAGCCGTAACAGGGCAGCTGAAGCTTTCTTT
CDR3: CASRNRAAEAFF
size: .
D: .
length: 12
J: TRBJ1-1
V: TRBV2

DNA: TGTGCCAGCAGCCAAATGGAGGTCCGCGGCTACACCTTC
CDR3: CASSQMEVRGYTF
size: .
D: .
length: 13
J: TRBJ1-2
V: TRBV28

DNA: TGCAGCGCGATAGGGACAGAGTTAACTGAAGCTTTCTTT
CDR3: CSAIGTELTEAFF
size: .
D: TRBD1
length: 13
J: TRBJ1-1
V: TRBV29-1

DNA: TGTGCCAGCAGTTCCCCCCAGGGGAGGGTGAACACTGAAGCTTTCTTT
CDR3: CASSSPQGRVNTEAFF
size: .
D: .
length: 16
J: TRBJ1-1
V: TRBV28

DNA: TGTGCCAGCAGCTCAACCCGGACAGCTGAAAAACTGTTTTTT
CDR3: CASSSTRTAEKLFF
size: once
D: .
length: 14
J: TRBJ1-4
V: TRBV11-2

DNA: TGTGCCACCAGTGATCCCCCGACAGCGAACTCCACTATGAACACTGAAGCTTTCTTT
CDR3: CATSDPPTANSTMNTEAFF
size: .
D: .
length: 19
J: TRBJ1-1
V: TRBV24-1

DNA: TGTGCCAGCACGGGGGACGTGGCGAGAGGCTACACCTTC
CDR3: CASTGDVARGYTF
size: .
D: .
length: 13
J: TRBJ1-2
V: TRBV2

DNA: TGTGCCACTGCGGGGACTAGCGAAGTGACCCAGTACTTC
CDR3: CATAGTSEVTQYF
size: .
D: TRBD2
length: 13
J: TRBJ2-5
V: TRBV12-3/TRBV12-4

DNA: TGCGCCAGCAGTGAGGGGGGGACAGGGCCTAATGAGCAGTTCTTC
CDR3: CASSEGGTGPNEQFF
size: once
D: TRBD1
length: 15
J: TRBJ2-1
V: TRBV10-1

DNA: TGTGCCAGCAGCCAATATTTGGCTAGCCCCCGCTCTGGGGCCAACGTCCTGACTTTC
CDR3: CASSQYLASPRSGANVLTF
size: .
D: .
length: 19
J: TRBJ2-6
V: TRBV4-2

DNA: TGTGCCAGCAGTTTGGCTCCAGGGGACTATGGCTACACCTTC
CDR3: CASSLAPGDYGYTF
size: .
D: .
length: 14
J: TRBJ1-2
V: TRBV28

DNA: TGTGCCAGCAGCTTCACCGGGGGTACTACAGATACGCAGTATTTT
CDR3: CASSFTGGTTDTQYF
size: .
D: .
length: 15
J: TRBJ2-3
V: TRBV11-2

DNA: TGTGCCAGTAGTGGCACGCAGGGCACGAATCAGCCCCAGCATTTT
CDR3: CASSGTQGTNQPQHF
size: few
D: .
length: 15
J: TRBJ1-5
V: TRBV19

DNA: TGTGCCAGCTCACCTCAGGACTCTGGGGCCAACGTCCTGACTTTC
CDR3: CASSPQDSGANVLTF
size: few
D: .
length: 15
J: TRBJ2-6
V: TRBV18

DNA: TGTGCCAGCAGCTTGGGAGCCTATCGGGGGACCCAGTACTTC
CDR3: CASSLGAYRGTQYF
size: .
D: .
length: 14
J: TRBJ2-5
V: TRBV7-9

DNA: TGTGCCAGCAGCTTGGGACAGGGGGCGAGGGAGACCCAGTACTTC
CDR3: CASSLGQGARETQYF
size: .
D: TRBD1
length: 15
J: TRBJ2-5
V: TRBV5-8

DNA: TGTGCCAGCAGTTACGAGGTGAACCTCTCTGGAAACACCATATATTTT
CDR3: CASSYEVNLSGNTIYF
size: .
D: .
length: 16
J: TRBJ1-3
V: TRBV6-6

DNA: TGTGCCAGCCAGTGGGGACAGGCTAATGAAAAACTGTTTTTT
CDR3: CASQWGQANEKLFF
size: .
D: TRBD1
length: 14
J: TRBJ1-4
V: TRBV6-1

DNA: TGTGCCACCAGTGATTCGGGGCAGGGGGCCAAAGAGACCCAGTACTTC
CDR3: CATSDSGQGAKETQYF
size: .
D: TRBD1
length: 16
J: TRBJ2-5
V: TRBV24-1

DNA: TGTGCCAGTACCCCGCGGGGGGGACTTAATGAAAAACTGTTTTTT
CDR3: CASTPRGGLNEKLFF
size: .
D: .
length: 15
J: TRBJ1-4
V: TRBV19

DNA: TGTGCCAGCAGAAGGGGAATCAATCAGCCCCAGCATTTT
CDR3: CASRRGINQPQHF
size: .
D: .
length: 13
J: TRBJ1-5
V: TRBV2

DNA: TGTGCCAGCAGCCAAGTTCCACTGCCGAACACTGAAGCTTTCTTT
CDR3: CASSQVPLPNTEAFF
size: .
D: .
length: 15
J: TRBJ1-1
V: TRBV3-1/TRBV3-2

DNA: TGTGCCAGCAGCGGACAGGTCTATGGCTACACCTTC
CDR3: CASSGQVYGYTF
size: .
D: TRBD1
length: 12
J: TRBJ1-2
V: TRBV6-5

DNA: TGCGCCAGCTCCCCGGCGGGGGGGAACACCGGGGAGCTGTTTTTT
CDR3: CASSPAGGNTGELFF
size: .
D: TRBD2
length: 15
J: TRBJ2-2
V: TRBV5-1

DNA: TGTGCCAGCAGCCAAGATACCACAGGGGGCGGTTCAGGCTACACCTTC
CDR3: CASSQDTTGGGSGYTF
size: .
D: TRBD1
length: 16
J: TRBJ1-2
V: TRBV3-1/TRBV3-2